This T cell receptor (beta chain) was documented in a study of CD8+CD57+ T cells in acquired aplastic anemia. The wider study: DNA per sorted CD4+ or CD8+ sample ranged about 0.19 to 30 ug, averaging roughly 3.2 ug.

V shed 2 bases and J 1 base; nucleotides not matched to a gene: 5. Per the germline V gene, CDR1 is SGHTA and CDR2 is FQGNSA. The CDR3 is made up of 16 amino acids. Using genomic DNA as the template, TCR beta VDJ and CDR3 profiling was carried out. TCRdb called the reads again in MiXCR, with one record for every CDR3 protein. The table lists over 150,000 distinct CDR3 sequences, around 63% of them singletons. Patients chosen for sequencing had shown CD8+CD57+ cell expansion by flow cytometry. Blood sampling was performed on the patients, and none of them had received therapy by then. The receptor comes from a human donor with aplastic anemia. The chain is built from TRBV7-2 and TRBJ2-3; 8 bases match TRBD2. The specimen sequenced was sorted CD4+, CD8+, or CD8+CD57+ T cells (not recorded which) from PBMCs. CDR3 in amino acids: CASSLTPGLGTDTQYF. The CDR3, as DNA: TGTGCCAGCAGCTTAACCCCGGGACTAGGCACAGATACGCAGTATTTT. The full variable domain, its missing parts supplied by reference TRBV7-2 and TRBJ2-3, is GAGVSQSPSNKVTEKGKDVELRCDPISGHTALYWYRQSLGQGLEFLIYFQGNSAPDKSGLPSDRFSAERTGGSVSTLTIQRTQQEDSAVYLCASSLTPGLGTDTQYFGPGTRLTVL.